The clone carrying this TCR beta chain has only a few counts. Other DNA sequences in this specimen translate into the identical CDR3. V dropped 1 base and J dropped 2 bases, with 6 bases sitting between them. Germline V gives CDR1 LGHDT, CDR2 YNNKEL (reference sequence). The CDR3 contains 14 residues. Some clones are missing from TCRdb's copy, which holds only in-frame ones; the method was immunoSEQ multiplex PCR. The data contain 240,000 or so clones, 70% to 80% of them seen just once; the ten biggest clones take up 3.3%. This entry is derived from a study of blood T cell repertoires in COVID-19. What was sequenced was peripheral blood. The receptor's source is a woman aged 80 or over with acute or convalescent COVID-19. The chain employs TRBV3-1 (or the pseudogene TRBV3-2) and TRBJ1-5; TRBD1 is a possible D gene (6 bases). The CDR3 sequence is CASSQGQGNQPQHF. The CDR3 nucleotides read TGTGCCAGCAGCCAAGGACAGGGCAATCAGCCCCAGCATTTT.